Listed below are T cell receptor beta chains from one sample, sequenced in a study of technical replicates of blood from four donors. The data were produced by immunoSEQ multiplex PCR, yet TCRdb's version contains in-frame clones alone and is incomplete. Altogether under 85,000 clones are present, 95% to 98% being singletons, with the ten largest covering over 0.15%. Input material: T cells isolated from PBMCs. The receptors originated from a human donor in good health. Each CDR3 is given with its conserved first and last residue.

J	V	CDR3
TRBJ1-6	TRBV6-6	CASRGTGRPLHF
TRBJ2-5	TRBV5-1	CASSLGAGETQYF
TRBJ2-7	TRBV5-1	CASSSARDRANEQYF
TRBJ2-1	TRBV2	CASRALRSGDEQFF
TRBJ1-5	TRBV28	CASGIVSQPQHF
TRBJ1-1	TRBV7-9	CASSSSGVAGAFF
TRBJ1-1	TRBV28	CASSSPGQGDTEAFF
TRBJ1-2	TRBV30	CAWSGQGYGYTF
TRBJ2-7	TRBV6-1	CASSEDFRTASYEQYF
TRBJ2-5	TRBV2	CASREEGKETQYF
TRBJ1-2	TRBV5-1	CASTPYEGGYGYTF
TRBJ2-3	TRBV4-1	CASSQSRLAGFDLGDTQYF
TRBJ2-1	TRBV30	CAWSGGRVNNEQFF
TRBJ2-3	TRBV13	CASSSDSVSTDTQYF